These 30 T cell receptor beta chains share one sample of origin, sequenced in a study of T cells after yellow fever vaccination. One entry per CDR3 protein results from TCRdb running MiXCR on the 5' RACE reads. The repertoire includes 180,000 or so distinct CDR3 sequences, 9.5% to 11% of them detected once, and roughly a third sits in the top ten. Sample: CD8+ T cells sorted from PBMCs, taken 15 days after the yellow fever booster vaccination. These receptors were taken from a man aged 18 to 29 who received the YFV17D yellow fever vaccine.

At least ten counts were recorded for this clonotype. The rearrangement links TRBV4-1 to TRBJ2-1, with a weak D call TRBD2 (6 bases). V was shortened by 3 bases and J by 8 bases, with 20 bases between the two germline ends. Germline CDR1 MGHRA, CDR2 YSYEKL. The CDR3 has 16 residues. The CDR3: CASSQNGGRIGDEQFF. CDR3 in DNA: TGCGCCAGCAGCCAGAACGGAGGGCGGATAGGGGATGAGCAGTTCTTC.

In its sample, this clonotype was seen a few times. The chain carries TRBV30 and TRBJ1-1; D may be TRBD1 (5 bases). Germline values: CDR1 GTSNPN, CDR2 SVGIG (reference sequence). The CDR3 is made up of 12 amino acids. V shed 4 bases and J shed 11 bases, with 17 bases lying between them. The CDR3 sequence is CAWTKHTGGAFF. The CDR3, as DNA: TGTGCCTGGACTAAACATACAGGAGGGGCTTTCTTT. Full variable domain (remainder filled in from reference TRBV30 and TRBJ1-1): SQTIHQWPATLVQPVGSPLSLECTVEGTSNPNLYWYRQAAGRGLQLLFYSVGIGQISSEVPQNLSASRPQDRQFILSSKKLLLSDSGFYLCAWTKHTGGAFFGQGTRLTVV.

This sequence joins TRBV9 and TRBJ2-3; TRBD2 matches at 11 bases. V was clipped by 6 bases and J by 4 bases; unmatched bases: 4. This CDR3 is built from 14 residues. The germline gives CDR1 SGDLS, CDR2 YYNGEE. CDR3 in amino acids: CASNIAGGADTQYF. Here the CDR3 DNA reads TGTGCCAGCAACATAGCGGGGGGGGCAGATACGCAGTATTTT.

CDR3 protein: CASSQDPTSGGVTYEQYF. In DNA, the CDR3 is TGCGCCAGCAGCCAAGATCCGACTAGCGGGGGGGTTACCTACGAGCAGTACTTC. The V call is TRBV4-1, the J call TRBJ2-7; 14 nucleotides match TRBD2. The V and J ends lost 0 bases and 2 bases, in that order; junction bases with no gene match: 6. The CDR3 is made up of 18 amino acids. Looked up from germline, CDR1 is MGHRA and CDR2 is YSYEKL.

The chain links TRBV11-2 to TRBJ2-7; no definite D call. The CDR3 spans 14 residues. Germline-derived CDR1 and CDR2 are SGHAT and FQNNGV. V shed 1 base and J shed 7 bases, with 14 bases lying between them. The CDR3 spells CASSLGVGSGEQYV. The CDR3 DNA reads TGTGCCAGCAGCTTAGGCGTAGGATCGGGTGAGCAGTACGTC.

In this sample, this clonotype turned up a few times. This chain uses TRBV5-6 with TRBJ2-1, with 10 bases aligning to TRBD2. V shed 1 base and J 5 bases; nucleotides not matched to a gene: 3. Germline lookup yields CDR1 SGHDT and CDR2 YYEEEE. CDR3 length: 15 residues. CDR3 region: CASSLTSGDHNEQFF. The CDR3 DNA is TGTGCCAGCAGCTTGACTAGCGGGGACCACAATGAGCAGTTCTTC.

DNA of the CDR3: TGTGCCTGGATGGGCGACGGCCGAGGTGAGCAGTTCTTC. As protein: CAWMGDGRGEQFF. The gene calls are TRBV30 and TRBJ2-1; no clear D gene. V lost 4 bases and J 9 bases, leaving 16 bases between the germline ends. Looked up from germline, CDR1 is GTSNPN and CDR2 is SVGIG (reference sequence). CDR3 size: 13 residues.

This clonotype was found a few times. This chain's CDR3 is CASSLRQGDPGELFF. Here the CDR3 DNA reads TGCGCCAGCAGCCTTCGACAGGGGGACCCCGGGGAGCTGTTTTTT. The genes are TRBV4-1 and TRBJ2-2; 9 bases agree with TRBD1. Germline V CDR1 and CDR2: MGHRA, YSYEKL. CDR3 size: 15 residues. V lost 4 bases, J lost 6 bases, and 6 bases stayed unmatched.

This clonotype was recorded a few times. The chain links TRBV11-2 to TRBJ2-7, with D perhaps TRBD2 (5 bases). The CDR3 consists of 13 residues. The V and J ends lost 1 base and 6 bases respectively, with 10 bases between them. Germline CDR1 is SGHAT and CDR2 is FQNNGV. The DNA of the CDR3 is TGTGCCAGCAGCTTAGGCCGGGCGGGCGAGCAGTACGTC. Its translation is CASSLGRAGEQYV.

This sequence joins TRBV7-9 and TRBJ2-5; D unclear. The CDR3 contains 13 residues. From germline, CDR1 is SEHNR and CDR2 FQNEAQ (reference sequence). Between the trimmed V and J ends, which lost 2 bases and 4 bases, there was a span of 8 bases. For the CDR3, the DNA is TGTGCCAGCAGCTTACAGTTAGCAGAGACCCAGTACTTC. It translates to CASSLQLAETQYF.

In this sample, this clonotype turned up a few times. V usage is TRBV2 and J usage is TRBJ2-2; possibly TRBD1 for D (6 bases). Germline lookup yields CDR1 SNHLY and CDR2 FYNNEI. Trimming cost V 4 bases and J 5 bases, with 8 bases left between them. The CDR3 loop spans 13 amino acids. In DNA form, the CDR3 reads TGTGCCAGCAGTGCAGGGGAAACCGGGGAGCTGTTTTTT. Residues: CASSAGETGELFF.

The V gene is TRBV7-8, the J gene TRBJ1-1; 10 positions agree with TRBD1. V lost 3 bases and J lost 4; bases outside the gene matches: 2. Germline V gene lookup returns CDR1 SGHVS and CDR2 FQNEAQ. The CDR3 contains 14 residues. The CDR3 loop is CASSLGTGATEAFF. The CDR3 DNA reads TGTGCCAGCAGCTTGGGGACAGGGGCCACTGAAGCTTTCTTT.

This clonotype has ten or more counts. This chain links TRBV13 with TRBJ2-3; 7 bases agree with TRBD1. Germline V gene data show CDR1 as PRHDT and CDR2 as FYEKMQ (reference sequence). V gave up 8 bases and J gave up 0 bases; unmatched junction bases: 8. This CDR3 has 15 residues. CDR3 coding DNA: TGTGCCAGCTCGGGGACAGAGTTTAGCACAGATACGCAGTATTTT. Residues: CASSGTEFSTDTQYF.

This clonotype was seen a handful of times. V and J are TRBV20-1 and TRBJ2-1; D gene uncertain. The germline CDR1 and CDR2 sequences are DFQATT and SNEGSKA (reference sequence). V lost 6 bases and J lost 0, with 18 bases in between. The CDR3 is 16 residues long. This chain's CDR3 is CSAERRLESSYNEQFF. CDR3 DNA: TGCAGTGCCGAGAGGCGGCTCGAGAGCTCCTACAATGAGCAGTTCTTC.

This clonotype was counted a few times. The chain's CDR3 is CASSRPNQPQHF. The CDR3 nucleotides are TGTGCCAGCAGTCGACCGAATCAGCCCCAGCATTTT. The rearrangement links TRBV12-3 or TRBV12-4 to TRBJ1-5, with D unclear. The CDR3 covers 12 residues. V lost 5 bases to trimming and J lost 4 bases, with 6 bases between them.

This clonotype was counted only a few times. The chain recombines TRBV7-9 with TRBJ2-2; D unresolved. V gave up 5 bases and J gave up 8 bases, with 12 bases separating them. The CDR3 consists of 13 residues. The germline CDR1 and CDR2 sequences are SEHNR and FQNEAQ (reference sequence). CDR3 in amino acids: CASSPPWGGELFF. The CDR3 DNA sequence: TGTGCCAGCAGCCCTCCGTGGGGAGGGGAGCTGTTTTTT.

There are many counts of this clonotype. The chain combines TRBV5-1 with TRBJ2-5; D is unresolved. This CDR3 contains 13 residues. Germline CDR1 and CDR2: SGHRS and YFSETQ. The V end lost 2 bases, the J end lost 4 bases, and 9 bases lay between the germline ends. The CDR3 protein is CASSLSSRETQYF. The CDR3 bases are TGCGCCAGCAGCTTATCGAGTCGAGAGACCCAGTACTTC.

This clonotype was recorded many times. This chain links TRBV27 with TRBJ2-1, with 7 bases identical to TRBD1. The CDR3 has 14 amino acids. Losses at the gene ends were 5 bases for V and 4 bases for J; bases not matched to a gene: 5. In germline, CDR1 is MNHEY, CDR2 SMNVEV (reference sequence). In DNA, the CDR3 is TGTGCCAGCAGTCCCATGGGACAGTACAATGAGCAGTTCTTC. Its translation: CASSPMGQYNEQFF.

The rearrangement joins TRBV29-1 to TRBJ2-1; D is possibly TRBD1 (6 bases). Trimming cost V 7 bases and J 0 bases, with 13 bases left between them. Germline V gene lookup returns CDR1 SQVTM and CDR2 ANQGSEA. The CDR3 runs to 14 residues. The CDR3 DNA is TGCAGCGCCTCGGACAGCCTCTCCTACAATGAGCAGTTCTTC. Amino acid sequence: CSASDSLSYNEQFF.

This chain joins TRBV2 and TRBJ1-3; D gene unclear. Per germline, CDR1 SNHLY and CDR2 FYNNEI. The CDR3 extends over 13 amino acids. V dropped 6 bases and J dropped 4 bases, with 10 bases sitting between them. The CDR3 loop reads CASRPLEGNTIYF. The DNA for the CDR3 is TGTGCCAGCAGACCATTGGAAGGAAACACCATATATTTT.

This chain joins TRBV5-1 and TRBJ2-3, with a weak D call TRBD1 (5 bases). This CDR3 has 16 residues. With 4 bases removed from V and 0 bases from J, the gap between germline ends came to 15 bases. Germline CDR1 is SGHRS and CDR2 is YFSETQ. The CDR3 reads CASSPASRASTDTQYF. CDR3 nucleotides: TGCGCCAGCAGCCCTGCGAGCAGGGCTAGCACAGATACGCAGTATTTT.

This clonotype was seen only a few times. This rearrangement joins TRBV11-2 to TRBJ1-4; D unresolved. This CDR3 has 15 residues. Looked up from germline, CDR1 is SGHAT and CDR2 is FQNNGV. V gave up 3 bases and J gave up 0 bases, with 8 bases separating them. The CDR3 DNA reads as TGTGCCAGCAGCTTCGTCCGTGCAACTAATGAAAAACTGTTTTTT. It encodes CASSFVRATNEKLFF.

This chain links TRBV9 with TRBJ2-3; 8 positions agree with TRBD2. V trimming: 4 bases; J trimming: 6 bases; junction bases outside the gene matches: 13. The germline V gene encodes CDR1 SGDLS and CDR2 YYNGEE. This CDR3 comprises 16 residues. CDR3 residues: CASSPWAGGASDTQYF. For the CDR3, the DNA is TGTGCCAGCAGCCCCTGGGCCGGGGGGGCCAGCGATACGCAGTATTTT.

This clonotype was seen at least ten times. At one end the junction does not follow the germline gene, possibly because of a read error. V gene TRBV12-5 combines with J gene TRBJ1-2; D unclear. The CDR3 contains 10 residues. The germline V gene encodes CDR1 LGHNT and CDR2 FRNRAP. CDR3 amino acids: CFTRGYGYTF. The CDR3 DNA reads TGCTTTACTCGGGGCTATGGCTACACCTTC.

This clonotype was recorded a few times. This chain joins TRBV24-1 and TRBJ2-1; TRBD2 matches 14 bases. The CDR3 extends over 19 amino acids. After removal of 3 bases from V and 7 bases from J, the junction contained 13 bases not matched to a gene. The germline gives CDR1 KGHDR, CDR2 SFDVKD. CDR3 sequence (DNA): TGTGCCACCAGTGATAGTAGACTAGCGGGGGGGCCTTTTGTTAATGAGCAGTTCTTC. Translated: CATSDSRLAGGPFVNEQFF.

This clonotype was seen a handful of times. The chain uses TRBV12-3 or TRBV12-4 and TRBJ2-7; 8 bases align to TRBD1. The V segment lost 6 bases and the J segment 0 bases; nucleotides outside the gene matches: 4. CDR3 length equals 14 residues. The CDR3 region is CASRGTGVSYEQYF. The CDR3 coding sequence is TGTGCCAGCAGGGGGACAGGAGTCTCCTACGAGCAGTACTTC.

The chain combines TRBV27 with TRBJ2-3; TRBD1 agrees at 7 bases. From germline, CDR1 is MNHEY and CDR2 SMNVEV (reference sequence). The ends lost 6 bases at V and 3 bases at J; junction bases unmatched: 9. The CDR3 runs 15 residues. The DNA of the CDR3 is TGTGCCAGCAGCTGGGGAATACAGGGGACAGATACGCAGTATTTT. Its protein is CASSWGIQGTDTQYF.

The J gene is TRBJ2-5, the V gene TRBV5-5; possibly TRBD1 for D (6 bases). This CDR3 has 14 amino acids. The germline V gene has CDR1 SGHKS and CDR2 YYEKEE (reference sequence). Trimming removed 1 base at V and 2 bases at J, with 9 bases between. DNA for the CDR3: TGTGCCAGCAGCTTGCAGGGGCCTCAAGAGACCCAGTACTTC. Protein: CASSLQGPQETQYF. Full variable domain (missing parts from reference TRBV5-5 and TRBJ2-5): DAGVTQSPTHLIKTRGQQVTLRCSPISGHKSVSWYQQVLGQGPQFIFQYYEKEERGRGNFPDRFSARQFPNYSSELNVNALLLGDSALYLCASSLQGPQETQYFGPGTRLLVL.

This clonotype occurred a few times. The V and J genes are TRBV4-3 and TRBJ1-5, with D perhaps matching TRBD1 (5 bases). CDR1 is LGHNA and CDR2 is YSLEER in the germline V gene. Trimming cost V 0 bases and J 6 bases, with 9 bases left between them. CDR3 length equals 14 residues. This chain's CDR3 is CASSQDRGVQPQHF. The CDR3 DNA sequence: TGCGCCAGCAGCCAAGATCGAGGGGTTCAGCCCCAGCATTTT.

This clonotype came up a few times. V gene TRBV21-1 combines with J gene TRBJ2-5; the table assigns TRBD2, which was not confirmed against the DNA. TRBV21-1 is a pseudogene. The CDR3 totals 15 residues. DNA for the CDR3: TGTGCCAGCAGCCCCACTAGCGGGGCCACAGGGACCCAGTACTTC. It is translated as CASSPTSGATGTQYF.